Listed below are T cell receptor beta chains from one sample, sequenced in a study of T cell repertoires in cytomegalovirus infection. TCRdb analysed the reads with MiXCR anew, one entry per CDR3 protein. The table has 600,000 to 800,000 distinct CDR3 sequences, 20% to 30% seen once; the top ten hold roughly 8%. Source material: CD8+ T cells from PBMCs. These receptor sequences come from a human donor in good health (CMV status not recorded). Some clones in this sample may be carry-over from other donors' samples. Each CDR3 is given with its conserved first and last residue. D genes are given only for firm matches. For some rows the clone size is stated as once, few or many, or as a class when expanded; others skip it.

>.|few|TRBV6-2/TRBV6-3|TRBJ1-6
TGTGCCAGCAGTTACTCGAGAGTCGGAAATTCACCCCTCCACTTT
CASSYSRVGNSPLHF
>.|many|TRBV7-9|TRBJ2-2
TGTGCCAGCAGCTTACGGGACCACGTATGGGACGGCACCGGGGAGCTGTTTTTT
CASSLRDHVWDGTGELFF
>.|many|TRBV7-9|TRBJ1-3
TGTGCCAGCAGGAACCGGGACAACGGCTCTGGAAACACCATATATTTT
CASRNRDNGSGNTIYF
>TRBD1|few|TRBV28|TRBJ2-3
TGTGCCAGCAGTTTATACAGGGGACGGCCAGGGGATACGCAGTATTTT
CASSLYRGRPGDTQYF
>.|.|TRBV14|TRBJ1-1
TGTGCCAGCAGCCAAGTGCTCTTTCGCGAGGCTTTCTTT
CASSQVLFREAFF
>.|few|TRBV6-1|TRBJ2-7
TGTGCCAGCAGGGGGGTGGACGCCGTTCTGCAGTACTTC
CASRGVDAVLQYF
>TRBD1|few|TRBV7-2|TRBJ2-7
TGTGCCAGCAGCCTTAACAGGGGAGAGCAGTACTTC
CASSLNRGEQYF
>.|.|TRBV2|TRBJ2-5
TGTGCCAGCAGTGAAGGGCCAGCCAGCGAGACCCAGTACTTC
CASSEGPASETQYF
>TRBD1|.|TRBV27|TRBJ2-3
TGTGCCAGCAGTTTATGGGACAGGAGCACAGATACGCAGTATTTT
CASSLWDRSTDTQYF
>.|.|TRBV24-1|TRBJ2-1
TGTGCCACCAGTCAGGGACGGGTTGAGCAGTTCTTC
CATSQGRVEQFF
>.|.|TRBV7-2|TRBJ2-1
TGTGCCAGCAGCTTCGAACAGGCCGCGCTAGCGACCTACAATGAGCAGTTCTTC
CASSFEQAALATYNEQFF
>TRBD1|many|TRBV7-9|TRBJ1-1
TGTGCCAGCAGCCCCTGGACAGGGAGTCCTGAAGCTTTCTTT
CASSPWTGSPEAFF
>.|many|TRBV7-2|TRBJ1-1
TGTGCCAGCACCGATAGAGGGGTCGCGTTAGAAGCTTTCTTT
CASTDRGVALEAFF
>.|few|TRBV6-5|TRBJ2-2
TGTGCCAGCAGACTTCCCAGGTCTCCTAACACCGGGGAGCTGTTTTTT
CASRLPRSPNTGELFF
>TRBD1|many|TRBV7-2|TRBJ1-1
TGTGCCAGCAGCGCCCTAGTCAGGGGGACTGAAGCTTTCTTT
CASSALVRGTEAFF
>TRBD1|few|TRBV20-1|TRBJ1-4
TGCAGTGCTAGAACCGACCGGGACAGGGAAGGAAAACTGTTTTTT
CSARTDRDREGKLFF
>.|few|TRBV6-6|TRBJ1-1
TGTGCCAGCAGTTACGATTGGGGGGGCCTGAACACTGAAGCTTTCTTT
CASSYDWGGLNTEAFF
>.|.|TRBV27|TRBJ1-2
TGTGCCAGCAGTTTTGGGGGGCTTGATGGCTACACCTTC
CASSFGGLDGYTF
>.|few|TRBV19|TRBJ2-7
TGTGCCAGTAGTATAGCTCCGAGGTACGAGCAGTACTTC
CASSIAPRYEQYF
>.|few|TRBV28|TRBJ1-4
TGTGCCAGCAGTTTGGTTGGGTTCGGTGAAAAACTGTTTTTT
CASSLVGFGEKLFF
>TRBD1|.|TRBV29-1|TRBJ1-1
TGCAGCGTTGTGGAGGGGGTCGGAGGACAGGGTGAAGCTTTCTTT
CSVVEGVGGQGEAFF
>TRBD2|.|TRBV4-1|TRBJ2-3
TGCGCCAGCAGCCAAGATCAGAGCGGGGGGACTACAGATACGCAGTATTTT
CASSQDQSGGTTDTQYF
>.|few|TRBV20-1|TRBJ1-1
TGCAGTGCTAGAGCTAGGGGAATGAACACTGAAGCTTTCTTT
CSARARGMNTEAFF
>.|few|TRBV6-2/TRBV6-3|TRBJ2-7
TGTGCCAGCAGTTACTTTACAGGGAACGAGCAGTACTTC
CASSYFTGNEQYF
>TRBD1|.|TRBV20-1|TRBJ1-2
TGCAGTGCTTCGGACAGGGGGCATGCAAACTATGGCTACACCTTC
CSASDRGHANYGYTF
>.|many|TRBV7-8|TRBJ2-7
TGTGCCAGCAGCTTGCTCAGGGCGGGGAACGAGCAGTACTTC
CASSLLRAGNEQYF
>.|few|TRBV2|TRBJ2-3
TGTGCCAGCAGTGATGACGTGGATACGCAGTATTTT
CASSDDVDTQYF
>TRBD1|few|TRBV5-1|TRBJ1-1
TGCGCCAGCAGCTCTTGGGGACAGGGGGACTTGAACACTGAAGCTTTCTTT
CASSSWGQGDLNTEAFF
>.|many|TRBV7-6|TRBJ1-6
TGTGCCAGCAGCTTAGGTCGGCAGGGACCAGAAACGGGGAATTCACCCCTCCACTTT
CASSLGRQGPETGNSPLHF
>TRBD1|.|TRBV28|TRBJ1-1
TGTGCCAGCACACACAGGGGGCTGAACACTGAAGCTTTCTTT
CASTHRGLNTEAFF
>.|many|TRBV7-6|TRBJ2-1
TGTGCCAGCAGCTTAGGGGTAGGTTCAGGGACTGAGCAGTTCTTC
CASSLGVGSGTEQFF
>.|many|TRBV7-8|TRBJ2-1
TGTGCCAGCAGCTTAGCTTTAAGCAATGAGCAGTTCTTC
CASSLALSNEQFF
>.|.|TRBV15|TRBJ2-1
TGTGCCACCAGCAGGCAGTCCAATGAGCAGTTCTTC
CATSRQSNEQFF
>.|few|TRBV7-6|TRBJ1-4
TGTGCCAGCAGCCCAAAAAGCCGGGACTATGTCGGAGAAAAACTGTTTTTT
CASSPKSRDYVGEKLFF
>TRBD2|.|TRBV2|TRBJ2-1
TGTGCCAGCAGTGTCGCGGGGACTAGCGGGGTAAATGAGCAGTTCTTC
CASSVAGTSGVNEQFF